These T cell receptor beta chains were read from a single sample in a study of human T cells and chemical hapten exposure. MiXCR, applied by TCRdb to the RACE reads, yields one record per CDR3 protein. The table includes under 200,000 distinct CDR3 sequences, approximately 14% detected once. Source: whole blood, taken in connection with sensitization to the hapten diphenylcyclopropenone (DPC). Every receptor here comes from a woman aged 25-40 years with alopecia areata. Some clones in this sample may be carry-over from other donors' samples. CDR3s leave out the opening cysteine and the closing phenylalanine or tryptophan.

J | V | CDR3
TRBJ2-7 | TRBV3-1 | ASSPRLAGYEQY
TRBJ2-7 | TRBV6-6 | ASTIGQSSSYEQY
TRBJ2-1 | TRBV7-2 | ASSPTARHNEQF
TRBJ1-6 | TRBV9 | ASSVTGRTNSPLH
TRBJ2-2 | TRBV20-1 | SAYGTGELF
TRBJ2-5 | TRBV6-1 | ATRLGAGETQY
TRBJ2-1 | TRBV12-3/TRBV12-4 | ASNSPGDSYNEQF
TRBJ2-3 | TRBV9 | ASSSSTDTQY
TRBJ1-1 | TRBV29-1 | SSRQGVGTEAF
TRBJ1-4 | TRBV20-1 | SAVPSGTGDEKLF
TRBJ2-1 | TRBV24-1 | ATSDGQGIEQF
TRBJ1-2 | TRBV7-9 | ASSLAILSANYGYT
TRBJ1-1 | TRBV10-2 | ASSDRWGLEAF
TRBJ1-4 | TRBV20-1 | SARTGTGEGKLF
TRBJ1-4 | TRBV7-9 | ASGAGGARNEKLF
TRBJ2-5 | TRBV7-2 | ASSLDGWLAGFQETQY
TRBJ1-2 | TRBV4-3 | ASSQDGQGYGYT
TRBJ2-4 | TRBV11-2 | ASSIGQGNIQY
TRBJ1-3 | TRBV20-1 | SARPGSGSGTIY
TRBJ1-3 | TRBV4-1 | ASSQRIVGVGGDTIY
TRBJ1-6 | TRBV28 | ASSEAGKDSPLH
TRBJ2-7 | TRBV7-9 | ASSPRDIEDRDYEQY
TRBJ1-4 | TRBV6-2/TRBV6-3 | ASHRDADEKLF
TRBJ2-5 | TRBV5-5 | ASGSRPQETQY
TRBJ1-6 | TRBV7-2 | ASSLRSEGNSPLH
TRBJ2-1 | TRBV4-3 | ASSQDAGQGNNEQF
TRBJ2-6 | TRBV18 | ASSPTSRMSGANVLT
TRBJ1-2 | TRBV10-3 | AIESGEANYGYT
TRBJ2-5 | TRBV11-2 | ASSFLGGKETQY
TRBJ1-1 | TRBV7-9 | ASSLAEAF
TRBJ1-5 | TRBV12-3/TRBV12-4 | ASSSITLKQPQH
TRBJ1-1 | TRBV7-9 | ASSLEGESEAF
TRBJ2-1 | TRBV20-1 | SATAGTTINEQF
TRBJ2-3 | TRBV20-1 | SASLGISTDTQY
TRBJ2-3 | TRBV29-1 | SVGDLDTQY
TRBJ2-3 | TRBV24-1 | ATSASTDTQY
TRBJ2-3 | TRBV20-1 | SAENRGKSTDTQY
TRBJ2-3 | TRBV4-1 | ASSQDGGARVDTQY
TRBJ2-7 | TRBV28 | ASYSAKEQY
TRBJ1-5 | TRBV12-3/TRBV12-4 | ASSFLLGTENQPQH
TRBJ2-3 | TRBV5-4 | ASSRASGGAADTQY
TRBJ2-7 | TRBV18 | ASSPPTGPGAYEQY
TRBJ2-3 | TRBV29-1 | SVVDGRTYTQY
TRBJ1-1 | TRBV6-2/TRBV6-3 | ASSSREAGNTEAF
TRBJ2-2 | TRBV20-1 | SARVGNTGELF
TRBJ2-3 | TRBV28 | ASSLWTLTDTQY
TRBJ2-1 | TRBV5-1 | ASSRIGTGQGPYNEQF
TRBJ2-1 | TRBV19 | ASSVNSAKGYNEQF
TRBJ1-1 | TRBV7-3 | ASSSGTGDVMNTEAF
TRBJ1-6 | TRBV5-6 | ASSLRQGHNSPLH
TRBJ2-7 | TRBV20-1 | SASSGSGRFYEQY
TRBJ1-2 | TRBV18 | ASSPPTTGGGYGYT
TRBJ2-7 | TRBV6-2/TRBV6-3 | ASSYEAGYEQY
TRBJ2-1 | TRBV6-6 | ASSQKAEQF
TRBJ1-1 | TRBV5-1 | ASSLMDGGYTEAF
TRBJ2-7 | TRBV20-1 | SATGTVHSRSYEQY
TRBJ1-4 | TRBV9 | ASSVGEGFNEKLF